This T cell receptor (beta chain) was identified in a study of blood T cell repertoires in COVID-19. Under the authors' procedure: Estimated nucleated cell counts came from reference gene primer amplification. TCRdb keeps only in-frame clones here, not all; method: immunoSEQ multiplex PCR. V, J and clone size are those of that table, while D and trimming were read from the DNA. The profile shows some 180,000 clones, roughly 91% of them singletons. Deletions cut 1 base from V and 2 bases from J, with 13 bases between. The CDR3 totals 16 residues. In germline, CDR1 is LGHNA, CDR2 YNFKEQ. This clonotype originated in a man in his forties with active or convalescent COVID-19. The chain employs TRBV4-2 and TRBJ2-3; D possibly corresponds to TRBD2 (5 bases). Specimen: peripheral blood. The CDR3 sequence is CASSQGLRVPTDTQYF. CDR3 nucleotides: TGTGCCAGCAGCCAAGGCCTGAGGGTTCCCACAGATACGCAGTATTTT.